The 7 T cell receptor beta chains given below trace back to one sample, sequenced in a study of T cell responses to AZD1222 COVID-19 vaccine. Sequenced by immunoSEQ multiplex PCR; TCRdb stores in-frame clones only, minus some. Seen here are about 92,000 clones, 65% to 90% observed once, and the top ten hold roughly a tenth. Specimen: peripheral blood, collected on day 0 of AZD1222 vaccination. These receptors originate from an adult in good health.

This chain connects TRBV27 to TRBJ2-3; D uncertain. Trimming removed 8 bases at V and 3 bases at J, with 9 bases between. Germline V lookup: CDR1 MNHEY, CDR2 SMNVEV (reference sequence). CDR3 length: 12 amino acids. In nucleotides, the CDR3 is TGTGCCAGCGCGCGCAGAACAGATACGCAGTATTTT. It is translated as CASARRTDTQYF.

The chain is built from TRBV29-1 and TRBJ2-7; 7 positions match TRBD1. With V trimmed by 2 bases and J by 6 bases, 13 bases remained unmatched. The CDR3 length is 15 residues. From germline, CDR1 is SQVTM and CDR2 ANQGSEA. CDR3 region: CSVEIQGKGVREQYF. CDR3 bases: TGCAGCGTTGAAATACAGGGGAAGGGGGTCCGCGAGCAGTACTTC.

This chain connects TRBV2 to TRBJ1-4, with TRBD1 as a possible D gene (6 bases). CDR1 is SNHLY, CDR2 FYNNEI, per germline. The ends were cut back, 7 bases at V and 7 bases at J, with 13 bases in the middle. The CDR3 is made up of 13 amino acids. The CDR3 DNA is TGTGCCAGCACCTCTCGAGGGGGTGAAAAACTGTTTTTT. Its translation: CASTSRGGEKLFF.

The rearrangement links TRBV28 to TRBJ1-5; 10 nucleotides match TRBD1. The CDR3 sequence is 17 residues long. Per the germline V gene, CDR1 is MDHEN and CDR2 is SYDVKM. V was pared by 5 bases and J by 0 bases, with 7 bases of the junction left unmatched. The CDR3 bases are TGTGCCAGCAGTGGACCGGGACAGGGGATTAGCAATCAGCCCCAGCATTTT. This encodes CASSGPGQGISNQPQHF.

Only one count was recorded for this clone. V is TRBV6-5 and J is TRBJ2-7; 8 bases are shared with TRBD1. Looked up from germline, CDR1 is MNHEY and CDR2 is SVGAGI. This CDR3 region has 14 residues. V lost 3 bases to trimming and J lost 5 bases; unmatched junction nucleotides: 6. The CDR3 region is CASSYGTGADEQYF. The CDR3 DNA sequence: TGTGCCAGCAGTTATGGGACAGGCGCAGACGAGCAGTACTTC.

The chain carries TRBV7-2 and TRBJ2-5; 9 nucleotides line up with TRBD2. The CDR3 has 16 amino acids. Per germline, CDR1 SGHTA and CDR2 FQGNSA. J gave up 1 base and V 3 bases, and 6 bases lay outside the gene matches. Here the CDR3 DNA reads TGTGCCAGCAGCTTGGGTGTTAGCGGGGGCCAAGAGACCCAGTACTTC. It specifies CASSLGVSGGQETQYF.

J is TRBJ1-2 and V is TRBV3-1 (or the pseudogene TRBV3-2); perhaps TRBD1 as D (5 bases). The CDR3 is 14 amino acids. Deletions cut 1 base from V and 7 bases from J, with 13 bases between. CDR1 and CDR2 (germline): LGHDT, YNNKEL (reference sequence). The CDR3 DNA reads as TGTGCCAGCAGCCAAGGCCTCAGGGCTAGTGGCTACACCTTC. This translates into CASSQGLRASGYTF.